This is a list of T cell receptor beta chains from one sample in a study of blood T cell repertoires in COVID-19. Libraries were prepared by immunoSEQ multiplex PCR; TCRdb keeps only in-frame clonotypes and omits some of them. The sample lists about 280,000 clones, around 84% occurring once. The sample taken for sequencing was PBMCs or T cells enriched from blood (not recorded which). These receptors were collected from a man between 35 and 55 years old who had been exposed to COVID-19. Both conserved end residues are part of each CDR3. The D gene is left open where the match is weak. Some rows mark clone size as missing; the rest say once, few, many or name a class of expanded clone.

>TRBJ2-1|TRBV2|.|.
CASSETGIRYNEQFF
TGTGCCAGCAGTGAGACCGGGATCCGTTACAATGAGCAGTTCTTC
>TRBJ2-2|TRBV5-8|.|.
CASSSRLKAGELFF
TGTGCCAGCAGCTCCCGACTAAAGGCCGGGGAGCTGTTTTTT
>TRBJ1-5|TRBV10-2|.|.
CASTDSYSNQPQHF
TGCGCCAGCACCGACAGTTATAGCAATCAGCCCCAGCATTTT
>TRBJ2-5|TRBV12-3/TRBV12-4|few|.
CASQPGTMETQYF
TGTGCCAGCCAACCGGGAACGATGGAGACCCAGTACTTC
>TRBJ2-5|TRBV7-3|.|.
CASSPNGRVEETQYF
TGTGCCAGCAGCCCTAATGGCAGGGTGGAAGAGACCCAGTACTTC
>TRBJ1-6|TRBV30|.|.
CAWEPSNSPLHF
TGTGCCTGGGAACCTAGTAATTCACCCCTCCACTTT
>TRBJ1-3|TRBV20-1|.|.
CSASAGYSSGNTIYF
TGCAGTGCTAGTGCAGGGTATAGTTCTGGAAACACCATATATTTT
>TRBJ2-7|TRBV7-2|few|.
CASSLGSHREQYF
TGTGCCAGCAGCTTAGGTTCTCACAGGGAGCAGTACTTC
>TRBJ2-2|TRBV15|.|TRBD2
CATSSSGLNTGELFF
TGTGCCACCAGCAGTAGCGGGTTGAACACCGGGGAGCTGTTTTTT
>TRBJ1-1|TRBV18|.|.
CASSPSAGGLSTEAFF
TGTGCCAGCTCACCCTCCGCCGGGGGTTTAAGCACTGAAGCTTTCTTT
>TRBJ2-2|TRBV4-2|.|.
CASSQLRNTGELFF
TGTGCCAGCAGCCAGTTGCGGAACACCGGGGAGCTGTTTTTT
>TRBJ2-7|TRBV14|.|TRBD2
CASSQDHGPSGWDEQYF
TGTGCCAGCAGCCAAGATCATGGTCCTAGCGGTTGGGACGAGCAGTACTTC
>TRBJ2-7|TRBV3-1/TRBV3-2|.|.
CASSRRGDYEQYF
TGTGCCAGCAGCCGAAGGGGCGACTACGAGCAGTACTTC
>TRBJ1-2|TRBV14|few|.
CASSQETQGIYGYTF
TGTGCCAGCAGCCAAGAAACCCAGGGAATCTATGGCTACACCTTC
>TRBJ2-7|TRBV19|.|.
CASSIRGSQLVAYEQYF
TGTGCCAGTAGTATTAGGGGATCTCAGCTTGTGGCCTACGAGCAGTACTTC
>TRBJ1-6|TRBV27|.|.
CASSLPGGGNSPLHF
TGTGCCAGCAGTTTACCCGGGGGGGGTAATTCACCCCTCCACTTT
>TRBJ2-7|TRBV5-6|.|TRBD1
CASSHTGTVAYEQYF
TGTGCCAGCAGCCACACCGGGACAGTGGCCTACGAGCAGTACTTC
>TRBJ1-1|TRBV5-1|.|.
CASSGGRLATEAFF
TGCGCCAGCAGCGGAGGACGGCTGGCCACTGAAGCTTTCTTT
>TRBJ2-1|TRBV7-6|.|.
CASSLVLGHSLSNEQFF
TGTGCCAGCAGCTTAGTTCTCGGTCACTCTCTTAGCAATGAGCAGTTCTTC